The 29 T cell receptor beta chains in this list originate from one sample, sequenced in a study of blood T cells in healthy people across ages. Using a J-beta primer mix together with a sample-barcoded 5' primer, a second PCR was run for roughly 7 to 12 cycles. MiXCR, applied by TCRdb to the 5' RACE reads, yields one record per CDR3 protein. The sample lists about 700,000 distinct CDR3 sequences, approximately 29% occurring once. Sequencing was carried out using blood. These receptors all come from an elderly woman in good health.

This clonotype was seen more than once but under ten times. The chain recombines TRBV12-5 with TRBJ2-1; 10 nucleotides agree with TRBD1. Trimming cost V 7 bases and J 9 bases; bases outside gene matches: 12. The CDR3 sequence is 15 residues long. CDR1 LGHNT and CDR2 FRNRAP come from the germline V gene. The CDR3, as DNA: TGTGCTAGTGCCCAACCGGGACAGGGGACCGGTGAGCAGTTCTTC. This gives the protein CASAQPGQGTGEQFF.

Turning to this clonotype: A much larger clone is a single base away; this may be a read error. The chain employs TRBV4-1 and TRBJ2-5, with a weak D call TRBD2 (6 bases). The germline CDR1 and CDR2 sequences are MGHRA and YSYEKL. The CDR3 covers 12 residues. Trimming left V 4 bases short and J 11 bases short, with 14 bases between. CDR3 sequence: CASSPFSGEQYF. The CDR3 DNA reads TGCGCCAGCAGCCCCTTTAGCGGTGAGCAGTACTTC.

The chain carries TRBV14 and TRBJ2-1, with a tentative D call TRBD1 (5 bases). CDR1 and CDR2 (germline): SGHDN, FVKESK. With 4 bases removed from V and 10 bases from J, the gap between germline ends came to 17 bases. The CDR3 loop spans 14 amino acids. CDR3 nucleotides: TGTGCCAGCAGCCCTGGGGCAGCCTTATGGGAGCAGTTCTTC. It yields the protein CASSPGAALWEQFF.

Many counts were recorded for this clonotype. This chain links TRBV12-3 or TRBV12-4 with TRBJ2-7; D remains unclear. This CDR3 has 12 residues. The V gene lost 3 bases and the J gene lost 2 bases, with 5 bases spanning the gap. The CDR3: CASSFPPYEQYF. CDR3 nucleotide sequence: TGTGCCAGCAGTTTCCCACCCTACGAGCAGTACTTC.

With regard to this clonotype: This may be a read error, as it is one base from a much larger clone. V and J are TRBV20-1 and TRBJ2-1; TRBD2 is a possible D gene (6 bases). The germline V and J ends were trimmed by 6 bases and 8 bases, with 17 bases remaining between them. The length of the CDR3 is 13 residues. The germline V gene encodes CDR1 DFQATT and CDR2 SNEGSKA (reference sequence). The DNA of the CDR3 is TGCAGTGCCTCGGGAGCCCTTGGTTATGAGCAGTTCTTC. It codes for CSASGALGYEQFF.

This chain connects TRBV27 to TRBJ2-5, with 8 bases aligning to TRBD1. TRBJ2-7 matches the DNA end more closely, so the J call is doubtful. CDR1 MNHEY and CDR2 SMNVEV come from the germline V gene (reference sequence). This CDR3 spans 14 amino acids. The CDR3 sequence is CASTGQGSLYEQYF. DNA for the CDR3: TGTGCCAGCACAGGACAGGGATCGCTCTACGAGCAGTACTTC.

This clonotype turned up a few times. V is TRBV12-5 and J is TRBJ1-5; D is uncertain. Looked up from germline, CDR1 is LGHNT and CDR2 is FRNRAP. The CDR3 consists of 13 residues. V was shortened by 1 base and J by 7 bases, with 8 bases between the two germline ends. Written as DNA, the CDR3 is TGTGCTAGTGGTTTGGGGAGGTGGCAGCCCCAGCATTTT. Its protein product is CASGLGRWQPQHF.

This clonotype was counted ten times or more. J is TRBJ2-3 and V is TRBV5-6, with TRBD2 identical over 9 bases. Germline CDR1 SGHDT, CDR2 YYEEEE. This CDR3 is 14 amino acids long. Trimming took 8 bases from V and 3 from J; bases not matched to a gene: 7. CDR3 nucleotides: TGTGCCAGTGGAGCGGGGGGTAAGACAGATACGCAGTATTTT. It translates to CASGAGGKTDTQYF.

This clonotype appeared a single time. This clone may be a read error of a much larger clone one base away. The rearrangement uses TRBV7-2 and TRBJ1-2; 7 bases are a match to TRBD1. Germline V CDR1 and CDR2: SGHTA, FQGNSA. The CDR3 consists of 15 residues. The CDR3 DNA is TGTGCCGGCAGCTCAGAGACAGGGTCTTACTATGGCTACACCTTC. It encodes CAGSSETGSYYGYTF.

This clonotype was counted many times. The V and J genes are TRBV5-5 and TRBJ2-7; D perhaps matches TRBD2 (5 bases). CDR1 is SGHKS and CDR2 is YYEKEE in the germline V gene (reference sequence). The germline V and J ends were trimmed by 7 bases and 5 bases, with 16 bases remaining between them. The CDR3 contains 13 residues. The CDR3 bases are TGTGCCAGCGCCCGTCCCCGGGGTCACGAGCAGTACTTC. Protein: CASARPRGHEQYF.

At least ten counts were recorded for this clonotype. This rearrangement joins TRBV7-6 to TRBJ2-7, with a tentative D call TRBD1 (6 bases). This CDR3 has 13 amino acids. Trimming removed 5 bases at V and 3 bases at J, with 11 bases between. Germline CDR1 reads SGHVS; CDR2 reads FNYEAQ. The chain's CDR3 is CASSRTDNYEQYF. As DNA, the CDR3 is TGTGCCAGCAGCCGGACAGACAACTACGAGCAGTACTTC. Together with reference TRBV7-6 and TRBJ2-7, the CDR3 gives the full variable domain: GAGVSQSPRYKVTKRGQDVALRCDPISGHVSLYWYRQALGQGPEFLTYFNYEAQQDKSGLPNDRFSAERPEGSISTLTIQRTEQRDSAMYRCASSRTDNYEQYFGPGTRLTVT.

CDR3: CASSVDGGVFAEAFF. The DNA of the CDR3 is TGTGCCAGCAGCGTAGATGGCGGAGTTTTTGCTGAAGCTTTCTTT. V usage is TRBV9 and J usage is TRBJ1-1; unclear D gene. Germline V gene sequence: CDR1 SGDLS, CDR2 YYNGEE. The V gene lost 0 bases and the J gene lost 6 bases, with 15 bases spanning the gap. The CDR3 runs to 15 residues.

This clonotype was seen ten or more times. J is TRBJ2-3 and V is TRBV20-1; 8 bases are shared with TRBD2. Trimming took 0 bases from V and 4 from J; bases not matched to a gene: 18. CDR3 length equals 19 residues. The germline CDR1 and CDR2 sequences are DFQATT and SNEGSKA (reference sequence). CDR3 amino acids: CSARDPTGFSGVISDTQYF. The CDR3, as DNA: TGCAGTGCTAGAGACCCTACCGGATTTAGCGGGGTAATTTCAGATACGCAGTATTTT.

This clonotype has ten or more counts. The CDR3 spells CASSLGTSSPNEQFF. The CDR3 bases are TGTGCCAGCAGCTTGGGGACTAGCTCACCGAATGAGCAGTTCTTC. J is TRBJ2-1 and V is TRBV9; 9 positions agree with TRBD2. J lost 7 bases, V lost 4 bases, and 9 bases had no gene match. CDR3 size: 15 residues. The germline V gene encodes CDR1 SGDLS and CDR2 YYNGEE.

As to this clonotype: A junction boundary mismatches the germline segment, possibly from a read error. CDR3 residues: CASSLGSSGADVLTF. In nucleotides, the CDR3 is TGTGCCAGCAGTTTAGGATCCTCTGGGGCCGACGTCCTGACTTTC. J is TRBJ2-6 and V is TRBV12-3 or TRBV12-4; TRBD1 might be the D (5 bases). The CDR3 has 15 residues.

This clonotype was detected once. The rearrangement links TRBV4-1 to TRBJ2-5; 12 nucleotides align to TRBD2. The CDR3 loop spans 16 amino acids. CDR1 is MGHRA, CDR2 YSYEKL, per germline. The ends lost 0 bases at V and 2 bases at J; junction bases unmatched: 1. The DNA of the CDR3 is TGCGCCAGCAGCCAAGATGGACTAGCGGGACAAGAGACCCAGTACTTC. As protein: CASSQDGLAGQETQYF.

Ten or more counts support this clonotype. V and J are TRBV20-1 and TRBJ2-1; D gene unclear. The CDR3 is 16 amino acids. CDR1 is DFQATT, CDR2 SNEGSKA, per germline (reference sequence). Trimming left V 2 bases short and J 3 bases short, with 17 bases between. CDR3 sequence: CSARPPGMRNYNEQFF. The CDR3 nucleotides are TGCAGTGCTAGACCCCCCGGAATGCGAAACTACAATGAGCAGTTCTTC.

The rearrangement links TRBV11-2 to TRBJ2-1; D perhaps matches TRBD1 (6 bases). Germline V gene data show CDR1 as SGHAT and CDR2 as FQNNGV. With 1 base removed from V and 8 bases from J, the gap between germline ends came to 21 bases. The CDR3 runs to 17 residues. DNA of the CDR3: TGTGCCAGCAGCTTAGTGTTTCATCGGCAATCAGGGGATGAGCAGTTCTTC. Residues: CASSLVFHRQSGDEQFF.

The table lists this clonotype with a few counts. A clone one base away is much larger, so this may be a read error. The chain has TRBV12-3 or TRBV12-4 and TRBJ2-3; a possible D gene is TRBD2 (7 bases). The CDR3 consists of 15 residues. The V end lost 4 bases, the J end lost 4 bases, and 15 bases lay between the germline ends. The CDR3 nucleotides read TGTGCCAGCAGTTCGGCGGGGGCTAGCGCAGATACGCAGTATTTT. This sequence encodes CASSSAGASADTQYF.

This chain uses TRBV29-1 with TRBJ1-1, with D unresolved. The CDR3 totals 13 residues. The germline gives CDR1 SQVTM, CDR2 ANQGSEA. The germline V and J ends were trimmed by 6 bases and 6 bases, with 17 bases remaining between them. CDR3 DNA: TGCAGCGTAGATTCAGCGGAGCAAGCTGAAGCTTTCTTT. This sequence encodes CSVDSAEQAEAFF.

This clonotype was seen many times. The chain has TRBV4-3 and TRBJ2-7, with TRBD2 as a possible D gene (5 bases). The CDR3 sequence is 16 residues long. V was cut by 1 base and J by 4 bases, with 17 bases left in between. Germline V gene data show CDR1 as LGHNA and CDR2 as YSLEER. DNA of the CDR3: TGCGCCAGCAGCCAAGCAGGCGGGCAGCTCTCTTACGAGCAGTACTTC. Translation gives CASSQAGGQLSYEQYF.

This clonotype was seen many times. The chain is built from TRBV10-3 and TRBJ1-2; TRBD1 aligns across 7 bases. CDR1 is ENHRY, CDR2 SYGVKD, per germline. The CDR3 is made up of 13 amino acids. V lost 11 bases to trimming and J lost 3 bases; unmatched junction nucleotides: 9. The CDR3 reads CASRQGKDYGYTF. CDR3 DNA sequence: TGTGCCTCGCGACAGGGAAAGGACTATGGCTACACCTTC.

The chain is built from TRBV7-2 and TRBJ2-7; 11 nucleotides align to TRBD2. The germline CDR1 and CDR2 sequences are SGHTA and FQGNSA. CDR3 length equals 15 residues. J lost 7 bases, V lost 4 bases, and 9 bases had no gene match. The CDR3 region is CASSSTSGGGNEQYF. The CDR3 DNA reads TGTGCCAGCAGCTCTACTAGCGGGGGAGGGAATGAGCAGTACTTC.

This clonotype was seen more than once but under ten times. This chain connects TRBV29-1 to TRBJ2-3; no reliable D call. Trimming removed 4 bases from V and 2 bases from J, with 10 bases in between. Germline loops: CDR1 SQVTM, CDR2 ANQGSEA. This CDR3 has 13 amino acids. CDR3 amino acids: CSVGQVLTDTQYF. The CDR3 DNA reads TGCAGCGTTGGGCAAGTTCTCACAGATACGCAGTATTTT.

As regards this clonotype: Given a much more abundant clone one base away, this may be a read error. This chain connects TRBV20-1 to TRBJ2-7, with D maybe TRBD2 (7 bases). This CDR3 has 14 amino acids. Germline V gene sequence: CDR1 DFQATT, CDR2 SNEGSKA (reference sequence). V lost 3 bases, J lost 7 bases, and 19 bases lay in between. The CDR3 region has the DNA TGCAGTGCTAGGGGACGGGGGGCAGAAAATGAGCAGTACTTC. Its protein is CSARGRGAENEQYF.

Only one count was recorded for this clonotype. The V call is TRBV5-1, the J call TRBJ2-4, with a possible D match to TRBD1 (6 bases). The DNA end favors TRBJ2-7, so the J call may be wrong. This CDR3 region has 11 residues. The germline CDR1 and CDR2 sequences are SGHRS and YFSETQ. The CDR3 DNA sequence: TGCGCCAGCAGTTACAGGGCCGAGCAGTACTTC. Encoded protein: CASSYRAEQYF.

With respect to this clonotype: One base away lies a much larger clone, so this may be a sequencing read error. The V and J genes are TRBV27 and TRBJ2-2, with TRBD2 as a possible D gene (5 bases). This CDR3 region has 14 residues. Germline CDR1 and CDR2: MNHEY and SMNVEV (reference sequence). The CDR3 loop is CASSKRGFAGERFF. For the CDR3, the DNA is TGTGCCAGCAGTAAAAGAGGGTTCGCCGGGGAGCGGTTTTTT.

CDR3 nucleotides: TGTGCCATAGCAAGGGACAACTCTGGAAACACCATATATTTT. Amino acid sequence: CAIARDNSGNTIYF. V gene TRBV28 combines with J gene TRBJ1-3; TRBD1 is a possible D gene (6 bases). CDR3 length: 14 residues. V gave up 10 bases and J gave up 0 bases, with 13 bases separating them. CDR1 and CDR2 (germline): MDHEN, SYDVKM.

This clonotype has a single count. At one of its ends the junction is not consistent with the germline gene, which may arise from a read error. This chain links TRBV9 with TRBJ2-7; 12 positions agree with TRBD2. TRBJ2-5 matches the DNA end more closely, so the J call is doubtful. CDR1 and CDR2 (germline): SGDLS, YYNGEE. This CDR3 has 16 amino acids. The DNA of the CDR3 is TGCGCCAGCAGCGTAGCGGCTAGCGGGGGGGCGGAGACCCAGTACTTC. Protein product: CASSVAASGGAETQYF.